The T cell receptor (beta chain) described here comes from a study of radiation and T cells in renal cell carcinoma. Germline CDR1 SEHNR, CDR2 FQNEAQ (reference sequence). The CDR3 is 15 residues long. V shed 3 bases and J 2 bases; nucleotides not matched to a gene: 3. TCRdb's table, derived via immunoSEQ multiplex PCR, lists solely in-frame clones and lacks some. The data hold roughly 130,000 clones, with 70% to 90% observed a single time. Time point indicated: blood 2 weeks post-SBRT. Treatment of the sample: 15 Gy SBRT to primary tumor, nephrectomy 4 weeks later. V is TRBV7-9 and J is TRBJ2-2, with TRBD2 identical over 7 bases. The sequence was obtained from a woman between 65 and 79 years old with renal cell carcinoma. The sequencing here drew on blood, taken from a patient whose treatment included radiotherapy and nephrectomy. This CDR3 reads CASSLGGYNTGELFF. CDR3 bases: TGTGCCAGCAGCTTGGGGGGGTACAACACCGGGGAGCTGTTTTTT. The complete variable domain, with remaining parts taken from reference TRBV7-9 and TRBJ2-2, reads DTGVSQNPRHKITKRGQNVTFRCDPISEHNRLYWYRQTLGQGPEFLTYFQNEAQLEKSRLLSDRFSAERPKGSFSTLEIQRTEQGDSAMYLCASSLGGYNTGELFFGEGSRLTVL.